The present entry profiles one TCR beta chain with its context. Trimming removed 6 bases from V and 8 bases from J; junction bases left unmatched: 12. This CDR3 comprises 14 residues. Germline CDR1 is MNHEY and CDR2 is SVGAGI. Per the original data handling: Reference gene primer amplification gave estimated nucleated cell counts. TCRdb keeps only in-frame clones here, not all; method: immunoSEQ multiplex PCR. That table is the source of V, J and clone size, and D and trimming were worked out from the DNA. The sample carries roughly 100,000 clones, over 65% recorded once. The data stem from a study of blood T cell repertoires in COVID-19. The overall study: Some COVID-19 samples were acute and others convalescent; all came from the United States, Italy and Spain. PBMCs, B-cell-depleted T cells, or T cells provided the cDNA or gDNA that made up the material.

The chain links TRBV6-5 to TRBJ1-1, with 7 bases fitting TRBD1. The sequence derives from a man at least 80 years old with COVID-19, enrolled during active disease. Sequenced input: peripheral blood. CDR3 bases: TGTGCCAGCAGATTCACAGGGGATGCCTCCGAAGCTTTCTTT. This translates into CASRFTGDASEAFF.